This T cell receptor beta chain was recorded in a study of blood T cell repertoires in COVID-19. About the study: The samples span acute and convalescent COVID-19 from the United States, Italy and Spain. T cells, B-cell-depleted T cells, or PBMCs provided the cDNA or gDNA that served as material.

Trimming removed 3 bases at V and 2 bases at J, with 15 bases between. CDR1 SGHTA and CDR2 FQGNSA come from the germline V gene. This CDR3 spans 16 amino acids. Self-reported history from a screening survey and questionnaire set each donor's cohort. Authors' processing steps: Amplifying reference gene primers gave estimates of nucleated cell counts. TCRdb's copy holds only in-frame clones and misses some; the assay was immunoSEQ multiplex PCR. The D gene and trimming were derived from the DNA, and the V and J assignments and clone size from that table. The profile shows around 450,000 clones, roughly nine tenths of them singletons.

The chain uses TRBV7-2 and TRBJ2-3, with D perhaps TRBD2 (6 bases). The sequencing input was PBMCs or T cells enriched from blood (not recorded which). The TCR originated in a woman under 30 with acute COVID-19. The CDR3 loop is CASSLGGLILTDTQYF. The CDR3 DNA follows: TGTGCCAGCAGCTTGGGGGGTTTAATCCTCACAGATACGCAGTATTTT.